The 20 T cell receptor beta chains given below trace back to one sample, sequenced in a study of T cell responses to AZD1222 COVID-19 vaccine. Sequencing used immunoSEQ multiplex PCR; TCRdb keeps in-frame clones, though not all of them. There are about 130,000 clones in the sample; 87% occur only once, and approximately 1.5% lies in the top ten. Sequenced here: peripheral blood, sampled on day 0 of AZD1222 vaccination. The receptors shown here come from an adult in good health.

The chain is built from TRBV2 and TRBJ1-4; tentative D call: TRBD1 (5 bases). This CDR3 has 11 residues. V was pared by 6 bases and J by 14 bases, with 13 bases between. The germline CDR1 and CDR2 sequences are SNHLY and FYNNEI. DNA for the CDR3: TGTGCCAGCAGCCGGGACCCCAGGCTGTTTTTT. The encoded protein is CASSRDPRLFF.

The rearrangement uses TRBV2 and TRBJ1-3, with a tentative D call TRBD1 (5 bases). CDR1 is SNHLY, CDR2 FYNNEI, per germline. With 7 bases removed from V and 4 bases from J, the gap between germline ends came to 17 bases. The CDR3 sequence is 15 residues long. The CDR3: CASTREGAGGNTIYF. The CDR3 bases are TGTGCCAGCACCCGAGAAGGGGCAGGGGGAAACACCATATATTTT.

The V call is TRBV9, the J call TRBJ2-5; no clear D gene. The CDR3 covers 16 residues. Germline CDR1 is SGDLS and CDR2 is YYNGEE. V dropped 1 base and J dropped 5 bases, with 18 bases sitting between them. The CDR3: CASSVSAPDLGETQYF. In DNA form, the CDR3 reads TGTGCCAGCAGCGTATCGGCACCAGACTTAGGGGAGACCCAGTACTTC.

The chain carries TRBV28 and TRBJ2-7; D ambiguous. The CDR3 is made up of 12 amino acids. Germline CDR1 and CDR2: MDHEN and SYDVKM. Trimming removed 1 base from V and 3 bases from J, with 4 bases in between. The CDR3 region has the DNA TGTGCCAGCAGTTTATCCCTCTACGAGCAGTACTTC. Its translation is CASSLSLYEQYF. The variable domain in full, with the rest retrieved from reference TRBV28 and TRBJ2-7, is DVKVTQSSRYLVKRTGEKVFLECVQDMDHENMFWYRQDPGLGLRLIYFSYDVKMKEKGDIPEGYSVSREKKERFSLILESASTNQTSMYLCASSLSLYEQYFGPGTRLTVT.

The chain recombines TRBV5-1 with TRBJ2-5; 7 bases fit TRBD1. Germline V gene data show CDR1 as SGHRS and CDR2 as YFSETQ. Trimming removed 2 bases from V and 3 bases from J; junction bases left unmatched: 1. The CDR3 sequence is 13 residues long. The CDR3 region has the DNA TGCGCCAGCAGCTTTCAGGGGGAAGAGACCCAGTACTTC. Amino acid sequence: CASSFQGEETQYF.

The V and J genes are TRBV12-3 or TRBV12-4 and TRBJ2-2; TRBD2 might be the D (6 bases). Trimming left V 4 bases short and J 6 bases short, with 9 bases between. CDR3 length equals 13 residues. This chain's CDR3 is CASSSDYSGELFF. CDR3 sequence (DNA): TGTGCCAGCAGTTCGGACTACTCCGGGGAGCTGTTTTTT.

The chain combines TRBV14 with TRBJ1-6; D not resolved. Germline CDR1 is SGHDN and CDR2 is FVKESK. The V gene lost 4 bases and the J gene lost 10 bases, with 8 bases spanning the gap. CDR3 length: 12 residues. The CDR3 is CASSLLGSPLHF. DNA of the CDR3: TGTGCCAGCAGCCTTCTGGGGTCACCCCTCCACTTT.

This sequence joins TRBV5-6 and TRBJ1-2; TRBD1 aligns across 7 bases. Germline V lookup: CDR1 SGHDT, CDR2 YYEEEE. The CDR3 loop spans 15 amino acids. The V and J ends lost 1 base and 4 bases, in that order; junction bases with no gene match: 7. The DNA of the CDR3 is TGTGCCAGCAGCTTGCAACAGGGGCGCGTCTATGGCTACACCTTC. As protein: CASSLQQGRVYGYTF.

The rearrangement joins TRBV6-6 to TRBJ1-2, with 8 positions matching TRBD1. V lost 6 bases, J lost 4 bases, and 10 bases stayed unmatched. Germline-derived CDR1 and CDR2 are MNHNY and SVGAGI (reference sequence). The CDR3 is 15 amino acids. CDR3 coding DNA: TGTGCCAGCAGCCGGACCAGGGGGCGCACCTATGGCTACACCTTC. Translating gives CASSRTRGRTYGYTF.

The V gene is TRBV30, the J gene TRBJ1-2; the D is unclear. CDR3 length: 12 residues. Germline CDR1 GTSNPN, CDR2 SVGIG (reference sequence). With 0 bases removed from V and 6 bases from J, the gap between germline ends came to 8 bases. The CDR3 loop is CAWSVSVNGYTF. For the CDR3, the DNA is TGTGCCTGGAGTGTAAGTGTGAATGGCTACACCTTC.

The chain uses TRBV4-1 and TRBJ1-5; D unresolved. This CDR3 contains 13 residues. Per the germline V gene, CDR1 is MGHRA and CDR2 is YSYEKL. V was pared by 4 bases and J by 6 bases, with 10 bases between. The CDR3: CASSPSTTQPQHF. CDR3 sequence (DNA): TGCGCCAGCAGCCCAAGCACCACTCAGCCCCAGCATTTT.

The chain recombines TRBV27 with TRBJ2-7, with 9 bases matching TRBD1. The V gene end was trimmed by 6 bases and the J gene end by 7 bases; junction bases not matched to a gene: 10. This CDR3 spans 14 amino acids. Per the germline V gene, CDR1 is MNHEY and CDR2 is SMNVEV (reference sequence). DNA for the CDR3: TGTGCCAGCAGCTCCTTCGGACAGGGGAGGGAGCAGTACTTC. Translated, it gives CASSSFGQGREQYF.

This chain connects TRBV24-1 to TRBJ2-5; D is perhaps TRBD1 or TRBD2 (5 bases each). This CDR3 has 13 residues. The V gene's germline CDR1 is KGHDR and CDR2 SFDVKD. The V gene lost 4 bases and the J gene lost 9 bases, with 14 bases spanning the gap. The chain's CDR3 is CATSDPVRGAQYF. For the CDR3, the DNA is TGTGCCACCAGTGACCCCGTACGAGGGGCCCAGTACTTC.

The V and J genes are TRBV28 and TRBJ2-7, with TRBD2 matching 7 bases. This CDR3 is 16 amino acids long. Germline trimming cut 0 bases from V and 5 bases from J; bases unmatched to any gene: 10. The germline gives CDR1 MDHEN, CDR2 SYDVKM. The CDR3 loop is CASSLWGGGRTDEQYF. For the CDR3, the DNA is TGTGCCAGCAGTTTATGGGGCGGGGGACGTACCGACGAGCAGTACTTC.

This clone appeared once. This chain connects TRBV5-6 to TRBJ1-5, with a possible D match to TRBD1 (5 bases). Trimming took off 7 bases at V and 6 bases at J, with 11 bases between the two ends. This CDR3 is built from 12 residues. Per the germline V gene, CDR1 is SGHDT and CDR2 is YYEEEE. The CDR3 coding sequence is TGTGCCAGCCGACGGGGGAGTCAGCCCCAGCATTTT. Encoded protein: CASRRGSQPQHF.

The rearrangement uses TRBV19 and TRBJ1-1; D is possibly TRBD1 (5 bases). The CDR3 covers 19 residues. The germline V gene has CDR1 LNHDA and CDR2 SQIVND (reference sequence). The ends were cut back, 0 bases at V and 1 base at J, with 21 bases in the middle. As DNA, the CDR3 is TGTGCCAGTAGTATAGATAGACTTAAAAGGGCCAGGGAGAACACTGAAGCTTTCTTT. Amino acids: CASSIDRLKRARENTEAFF.

This clone occurred once. The CDR3 DNA reads TGTGCCACCAGTGATCTACAGGGAAGAGATGAGCAGTTCTTC. Encoded protein: CATSDLQGRDEQFF. The chain couples TRBV24-1 to TRBJ2-1; D might be TRBD1 (6 bases). V lost 3 bases and J lost 8, with 13 bases in between. The CDR3 covers 14 residues. From germline, CDR1 is KGHDR and CDR2 SFDVKD.

The chain joins TRBV7-8 to TRBJ2-4, with D possibly matching TRBD2 (6 bases). The V gene's germline CDR1 is SGHVS and CDR2 FQNEAQ. CDR3 size: 14 residues. The ends were cut back, 5 bases at V and 7 bases at J, with 15 bases in the middle. The CDR3 sequence is CASSPLEGRNIQYF. CDR3 nucleotides: TGTGCCAGCAGCCCGCTGGAGGGGCGGAACATTCAGTACTTC. The variable domain in full, completed from reference TRBV7-8 and TRBJ2-4, reads GAGVSQSPRYKVAKRGQDVALRCDPISGHVSLFWYQQALGQGPEFLTYFQNEAQLDKSGLPSDRFFAERPEGSVSTLKIQRTQQEDSAVYLCASSPLEGRNIQYFGAGTRLSVL.

The J gene is TRBJ1-4, the V gene TRBV6-5; D may be TRBD1 (5 bases). V was trimmed by 6 bases and J by 8 bases, leaving 19 bases between them. This CDR3 has 15 residues. The germline V gene has CDR1 MNHEY and CDR2 SVGAGI. The CDR3, as DNA: TGTGCCAGCAGGCCCCGGGACCCCAGTCGCGAAAAACTGTTTTTT. Amino acid sequence: CASRPRDPSREKLFF.

The J gene is TRBJ1-4, the V gene TRBV7-9; D gene unclear. Trimming left V 2 bases short and J 4 bases short, with 11 bases between. This CDR3 is built from 15 residues. Germline CDR1 reads SEHNR; CDR2 reads FQNEAQ (reference sequence). CDR3 protein: CASSLFLRGNEKLFF. CDR3 nucleotide sequence: TGTGCCAGCAGCTTATTCCTTCGGGGTAATGAAAAACTGTTTTTT.